This T cell receptor beta chain was sequenced during a study of technical replicates of blood from a handful of donors. The count of this clone is one. Method: immunoSEQ multiplex PCR; TCRdb's copy keeps in-frame clones and lacks some. The sample has 60,000 to 85,000 clones, roughly nine tenths seen once. Germline CDR1 SQVTM, CDR2 ANQGSEA. This CDR3 is built from 12 residues. Trimming removed 4 bases from V and 8 bases from J, with 14 bases in between. This TCR was sampled from a human donor in good health. V usage is TRBV29-1 and J usage is TRBJ1-2; D gene uncertain. Source material: T cells isolated from PBMCs. In DNA form, the CDR3 reads TGCAGCGTTGGGGGAAGCGGGGAGGGCTACACCTTC. It is translated as CSVGGSGEGYTF.